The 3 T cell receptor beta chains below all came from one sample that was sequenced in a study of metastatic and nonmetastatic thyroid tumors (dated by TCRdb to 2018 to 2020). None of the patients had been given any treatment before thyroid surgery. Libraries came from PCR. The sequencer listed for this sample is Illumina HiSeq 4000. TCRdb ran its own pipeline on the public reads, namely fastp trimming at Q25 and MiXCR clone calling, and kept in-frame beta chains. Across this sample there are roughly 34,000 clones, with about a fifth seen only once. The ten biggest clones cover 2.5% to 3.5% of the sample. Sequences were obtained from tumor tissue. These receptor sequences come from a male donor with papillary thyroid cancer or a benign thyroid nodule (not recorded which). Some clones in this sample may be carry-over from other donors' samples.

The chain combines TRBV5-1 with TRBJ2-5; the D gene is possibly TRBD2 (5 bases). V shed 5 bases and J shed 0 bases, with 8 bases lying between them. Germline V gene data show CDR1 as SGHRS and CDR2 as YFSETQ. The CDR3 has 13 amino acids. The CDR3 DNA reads TGCGCCAGCAGAGGAGCGGACCAAGAGACCCAGTACTTC. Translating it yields CASRGADQETQYF. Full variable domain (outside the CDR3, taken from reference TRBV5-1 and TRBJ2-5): KAGVTQTPRYLIKTRGQQVTLSCSPISGHRSVSWYQQTPGQGLQFLFEYFSETQRNKGNFPGRFSGRQFSNSRSEMNVSTLELGDSALYLCASRGADQETQYFGPGTRLLVL.

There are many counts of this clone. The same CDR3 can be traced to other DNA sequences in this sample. CDR3 in amino acids: CATSDTGEGAQYF. CDR3 sequence (DNA): TGTGCCACCAGTGATACAGGGGAAGGGGCCCAGTACTTC. The V and J genes are TRBV24-1 and TRBJ2-5; TRBD1 matches at 7 bases. The CDR3 contains 13 residues. The junction had 6 bases not matched to a gene; V was cut back by 3 bases and J by 9 bases. Germline V gene data show CDR1 as KGHDR and CDR2 as SFDVKD.

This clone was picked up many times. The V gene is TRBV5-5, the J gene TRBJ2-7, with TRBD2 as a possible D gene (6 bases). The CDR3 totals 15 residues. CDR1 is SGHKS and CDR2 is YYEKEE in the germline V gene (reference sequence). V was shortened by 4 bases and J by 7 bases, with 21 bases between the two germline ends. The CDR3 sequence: CASSHTSGSTREQYF. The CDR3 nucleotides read TGTGCCAGCAGCCATACAAGCGGGTCCACCCGGGAGCAGTACTTC. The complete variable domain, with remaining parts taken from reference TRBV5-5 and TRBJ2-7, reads DAGVTQSPTHLIKTRGQQVTLRCSPISGHKSVSWYQQVLGQGPQFIFQYYEKEERGRGNFPDRFSARQFPNYSSELNVNALLLGDSALYLCASSHTSGSTREQYFGPGTRLTVT.